The source of this T cell receptor (beta chain) is a study of T cell responses to AZD1222 COVID-19 vaccine. Study-wide results and limits: Nearly half of spike-specific TCRs reportedly target variant regions that are unmutated in the B.1.351 and B.1.1.7 variants.

Regarding this clone: Its antigen is unknown.

The CDR3 is 16 amino acids. Germline loops: CDR1 SGHNT, CDR2 YENEEA. V shed 5 bases and J 4 bases; nucleotides not matched to a gene: 11. Method: immunoSEQ multiplex PCR; TCRdb's copy keeps in-frame clones and lacks some. The sample gives tens of thousands of clones, around 90% of which show up once; more than 4% is in the top ten. The source was peripheral blood, collected on day 0 of AZD1222 vaccination. The V and J genes are TRBV11-3 and TRBJ2-7, with 10 bases fitting TRBD1. The TCR originated in an adult in good health. The CDR3 bases are TGTGCCAGCAGCACAGCGACCGGGACAGGGGAGTACGAGCAGTACTTC. Translated, it gives CASSTATGTGEYEQYF.